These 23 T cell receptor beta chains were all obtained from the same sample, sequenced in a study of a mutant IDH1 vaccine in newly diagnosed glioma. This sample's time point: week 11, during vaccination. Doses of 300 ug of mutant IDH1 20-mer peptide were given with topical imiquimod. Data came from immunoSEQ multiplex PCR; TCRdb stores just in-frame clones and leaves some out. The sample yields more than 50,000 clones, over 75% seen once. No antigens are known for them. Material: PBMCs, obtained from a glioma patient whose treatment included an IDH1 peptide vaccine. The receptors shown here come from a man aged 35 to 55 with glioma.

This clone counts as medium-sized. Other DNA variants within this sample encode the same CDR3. This CDR3 reads CASSPELPDLGQPQHF. Here the CDR3 DNA reads TGTGCCAGCAGTCCTGAATTGCCAGATTTAGGTCAGCCCCAGCATTTT. The rearrangement uses TRBV27 and TRBJ1-5; D ambiguous. Germline values: CDR1 MNHEY, CDR2 SMNVEV (reference sequence). Trimming took off 5 bases at V and 6 bases at J, with 20 bases between the two ends. The CDR3 consists of 16 residues.

CDR3 sequence (DNA): TGTGCCAGCAGCTTAGAGTGGGGGAGAACTGAAGCTTTCTTT. This codes for CASSLEWGRTEAFF. V is TRBV7-9 and J is TRBJ1-1, with TRBD1 as a possible D gene (5 bases). Trimming pared 1 base from V and 5 bases from J, leaving 11 bases between. CDR1 is SEHNR, CDR2 FQNEAQ, per germline (reference sequence). This CDR3 has 14 amino acids.

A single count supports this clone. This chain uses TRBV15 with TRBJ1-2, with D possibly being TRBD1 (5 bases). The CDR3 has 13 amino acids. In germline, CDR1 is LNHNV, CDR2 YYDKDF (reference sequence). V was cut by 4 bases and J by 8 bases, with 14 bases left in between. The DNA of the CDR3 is TGTGCCACCAGCAATAGCAGGGCCGCGGGCTACACCTTC. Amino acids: CATSNSRAAGYTF.

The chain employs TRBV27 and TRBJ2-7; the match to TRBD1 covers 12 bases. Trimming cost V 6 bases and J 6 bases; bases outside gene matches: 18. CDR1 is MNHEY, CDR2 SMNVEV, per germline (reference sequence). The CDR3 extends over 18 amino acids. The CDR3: CASSRETGTGGAVREQYF. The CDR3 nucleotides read TGTGCCAGCAGCAGAGAGACCGGGACAGGGGGCGCGGTGCGCGAGCAGTACTTC.

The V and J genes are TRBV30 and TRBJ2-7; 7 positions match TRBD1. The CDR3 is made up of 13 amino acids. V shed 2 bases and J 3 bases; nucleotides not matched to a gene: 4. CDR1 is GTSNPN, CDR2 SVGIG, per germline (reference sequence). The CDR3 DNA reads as TGTGCCTGGAGTACAGGGGTCCTCTACGAGCAGTACGTC. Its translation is CAWSTGVLYEQYV.

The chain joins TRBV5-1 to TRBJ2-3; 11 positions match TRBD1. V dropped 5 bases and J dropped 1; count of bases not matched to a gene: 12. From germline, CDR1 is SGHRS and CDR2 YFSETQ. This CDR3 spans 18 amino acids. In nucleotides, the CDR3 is TGCGCCAGCAGGGTTGGGACAGGGGGGATCCTTCGCACAGATACGCAGTATTTT. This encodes CASRVGTGGILRTDTQYF.

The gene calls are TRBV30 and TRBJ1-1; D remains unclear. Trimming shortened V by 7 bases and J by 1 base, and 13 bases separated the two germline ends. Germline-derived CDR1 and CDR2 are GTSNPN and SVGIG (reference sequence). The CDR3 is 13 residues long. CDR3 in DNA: TGTGCCTCTCTGGGCCCGCCGAACACTGAAGCTTTCTTT. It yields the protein CASLGPPNTEAFF. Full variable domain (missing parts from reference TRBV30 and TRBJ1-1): SQTIHQWPATLVQPVGSPLSLECTVEGTSNPNLYWYRQAAGRGLQLLFYSVGIGQISSEVPQNLSASRPQDRQFILSSKKLLLSDSGFYLCASLGPPNTEAFFGQGTRLTVV.

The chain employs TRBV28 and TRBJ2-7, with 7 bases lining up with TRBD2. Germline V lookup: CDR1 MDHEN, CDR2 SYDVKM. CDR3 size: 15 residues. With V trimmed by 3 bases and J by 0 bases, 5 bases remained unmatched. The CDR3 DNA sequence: TGTGCCAGCAGTTTTGGGAGGGGTTCCTCCTACGAGCAGTACTTC. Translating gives CASSFGRGSSYEQYF.

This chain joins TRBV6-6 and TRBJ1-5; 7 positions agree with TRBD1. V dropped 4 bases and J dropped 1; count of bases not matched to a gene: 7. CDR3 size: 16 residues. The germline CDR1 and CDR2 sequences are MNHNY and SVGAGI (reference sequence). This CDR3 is CASSFPGTASNQPQHF. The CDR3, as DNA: TGTGCCAGCAGTTTCCCCGGGACAGCAAGCAATCAGCCCCAGCATTTT.

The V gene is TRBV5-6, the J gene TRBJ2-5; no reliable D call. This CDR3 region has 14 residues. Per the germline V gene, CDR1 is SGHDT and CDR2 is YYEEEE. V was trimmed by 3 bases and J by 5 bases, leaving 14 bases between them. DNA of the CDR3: TGTGCCAGCAGCTGGGGTAGGAACGGGGAGACCCAGTACTTC. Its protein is CASSWGRNGETQYF.

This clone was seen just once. CDR3 bases: TGTGCCAGCGGGACTAGCGGGGGCCGGGGATCCTACAATGAGCAGTTCTTC. It codes for CASGTSGGRGSYNEQFF. The gene calls are TRBV7-2 and TRBJ2-1; 14 positions agree with TRBD2. The CDR3 loop spans 17 amino acids. With V trimmed by 8 bases and J by 1 base, 7 bases remained unmatched. The V gene's germline CDR1 is SGHTA and CDR2 FQGNSA. Combining the CDR3 with reference TRBV7-2 and TRBJ2-1 gives the whole variable domain GAGVSQSPSNKVTEKGKDVELRCDPISGHTALYWYRQSLGQGLEFLIYFQGNSAPDKSGLPSDRFSAERTGGSVSTLTIQRTQQEDSAVYLCASGTSGGRGSYNEQFFGPGTRLTVL.

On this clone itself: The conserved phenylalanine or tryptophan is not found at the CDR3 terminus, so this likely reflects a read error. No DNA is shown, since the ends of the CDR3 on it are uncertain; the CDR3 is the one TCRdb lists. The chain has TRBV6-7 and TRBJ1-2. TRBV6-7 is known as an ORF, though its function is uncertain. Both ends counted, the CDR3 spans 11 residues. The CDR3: CASSYPNARGK.

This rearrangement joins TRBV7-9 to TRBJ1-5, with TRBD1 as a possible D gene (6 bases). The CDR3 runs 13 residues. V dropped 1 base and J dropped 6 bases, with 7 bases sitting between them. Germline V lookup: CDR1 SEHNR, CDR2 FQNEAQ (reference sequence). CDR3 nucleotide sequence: TGTGCCAGCAGCTTAGAAGGGGGTCAGCCCCAGCATTTT. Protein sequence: CASSLEGGQPQHF.

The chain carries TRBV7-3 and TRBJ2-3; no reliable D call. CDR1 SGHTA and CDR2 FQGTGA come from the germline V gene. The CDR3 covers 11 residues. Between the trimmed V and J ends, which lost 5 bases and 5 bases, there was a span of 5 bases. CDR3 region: CASSAKDTQYF. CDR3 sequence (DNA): TGTGCCAGCAGCGCCAAAGATACGCAGTATTTT.

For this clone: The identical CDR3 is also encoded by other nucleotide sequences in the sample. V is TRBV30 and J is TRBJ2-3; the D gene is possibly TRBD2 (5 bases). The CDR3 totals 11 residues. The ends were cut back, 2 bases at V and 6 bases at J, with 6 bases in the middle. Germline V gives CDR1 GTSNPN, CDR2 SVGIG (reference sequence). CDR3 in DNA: TGTGCCTGGAGTCGAGGGGATACGCAGTATTTT. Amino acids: CAWSRGDTQYF.

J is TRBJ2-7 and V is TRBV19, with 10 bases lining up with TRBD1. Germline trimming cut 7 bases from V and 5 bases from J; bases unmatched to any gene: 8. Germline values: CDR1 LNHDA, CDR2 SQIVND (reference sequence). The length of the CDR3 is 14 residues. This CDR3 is CASTPGQGNHEQYF. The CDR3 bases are TGTGCCAGTACCCCGGGACAGGGGAATCACGAGCAGTACTTC.

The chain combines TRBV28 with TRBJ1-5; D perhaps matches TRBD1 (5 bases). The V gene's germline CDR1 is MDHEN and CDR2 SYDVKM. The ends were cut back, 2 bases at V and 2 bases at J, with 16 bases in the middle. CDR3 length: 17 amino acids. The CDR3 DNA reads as TGTGCCAGCAGTTTAAGAGGGAGGGGAGTGGGCAATCAGCCCCAGCATTTT. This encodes CASSLRGRGVGNQPQHF.

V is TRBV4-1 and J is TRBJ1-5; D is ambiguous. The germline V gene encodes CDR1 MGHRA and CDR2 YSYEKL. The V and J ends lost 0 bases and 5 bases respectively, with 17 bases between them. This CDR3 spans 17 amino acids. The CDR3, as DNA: TGCGCCAGCAGCCAAGATCTCAACATCTTAGGTTATCAGCCCCAGCATTTT. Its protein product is CASSQDLNILGYQPQHF.

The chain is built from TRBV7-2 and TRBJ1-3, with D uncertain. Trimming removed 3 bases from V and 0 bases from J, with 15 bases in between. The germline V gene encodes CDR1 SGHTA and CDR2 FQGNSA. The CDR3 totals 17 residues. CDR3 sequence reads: CASSLPGWGLSGNTIYF. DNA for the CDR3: TGTGCCAGCAGCTTGCCGGGTTGGGGTCTCTCTGGAAACACCATATATTTT.

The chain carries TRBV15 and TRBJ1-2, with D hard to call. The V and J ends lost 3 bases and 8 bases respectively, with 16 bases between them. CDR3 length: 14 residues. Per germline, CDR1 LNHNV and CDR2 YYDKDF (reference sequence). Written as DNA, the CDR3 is TGTGCCACCAGCAGCGCTTTGGGCAGTTTCGGCTACACCTTC. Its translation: CATSSALGSFGYTF.

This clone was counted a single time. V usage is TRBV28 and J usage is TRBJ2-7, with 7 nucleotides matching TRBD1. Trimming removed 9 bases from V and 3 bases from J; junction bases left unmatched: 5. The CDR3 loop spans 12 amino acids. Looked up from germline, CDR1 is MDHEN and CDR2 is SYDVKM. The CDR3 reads CASGQDSYEQYF. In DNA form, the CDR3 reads TGTGCCAGTGGACAGGATAGCTACGAGCAGTACTTC.

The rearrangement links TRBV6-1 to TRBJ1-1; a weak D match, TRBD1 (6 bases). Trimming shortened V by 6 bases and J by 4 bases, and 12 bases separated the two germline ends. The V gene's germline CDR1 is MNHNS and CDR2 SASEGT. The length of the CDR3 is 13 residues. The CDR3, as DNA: TGTGCCAGCAGCGCCAGGGGTGGCACTGAAGCTTTCTTT. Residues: CASSARGGTEAFF.

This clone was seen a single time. The CDR3 protein is CASSLGSGYTF. The DNA for the CDR3 is TGTGCCAGCAGCTTGGGAAGTGGCTACACCTTC. The J gene is TRBJ1-2, the V gene TRBV7-9; D remains ambiguous. The V end was cut by 3 bases, the J end by 7 bases, with 6 bases between. Looked up from germline, CDR1 is SEHNR and CDR2 is FQNEAQ (reference sequence). This CDR3 comprises 11 residues.